The 19 T cell receptor beta chains below all came from one sample that was sequenced in a study of cytomegalovirus exposure and HLA in healthy donors. The study ran its PCR with 60 Vbeta and 13 Jbeta primers. Method: immunoSEQ multiplex PCR; TCRdb's copy keeps in-frame clones and lacks some. The sample lists 170,000 or so clones; about 82% were seen once. Sequenced input: PBMCs. These receptors originate from a woman aged 45-65 years in good health and CMV-seropositive.

The chain links TRBV28 to TRBJ2-7; possibly TRBD2 for D (6 bases). The CDR3 covers 11 residues. Trimming removed 6 bases at V and 3 bases at J, with 6 bases between. CDR1 MDHEN and CDR2 SYDVKM come from the germline V gene. The CDR3 protein is CASREGYEQYF. The CDR3, as DNA: TGTGCCAGCAGGGAGGGCTACGAGCAGTACTTC.

This rearrangement joins TRBV11-2 to TRBJ2-2, with TRBD1 as a possible D gene (5 bases). Germline assignment: CDR1 SGHAT and CDR2 FQNNGV. Trimming stripped 1 base from V and 2 bases from J, with 17 bases between. CDR3 length: 18 residues. The CDR3 DNA follows: TGTGCCAGCAGCTTAGTGATTGTTGGGCAGGGAAACACCGGGGAGCTGTTTTTT. This codes for CASSLVIVGQGNTGELFF.

The chain uses TRBV7-2 and TRBJ2-6; no clear D gene. Germline V gene data show CDR1 as SGHTA and CDR2 as FQGNSA. The germline V and J ends were trimmed by 5 bases and 0 bases, with 14 bases remaining between them. This CDR3 is 17 amino acids long. The CDR3 loop reads CASSQQSSVSGANVLTF. In DNA form, the CDR3 reads TGTGCCAGCAGCCAACAGAGTTCTGTCTCTGGGGCCAACGTCCTGACTTTC. The whole variable domain, remainder taken from reference TRBV7-2 and TRBJ2-6, is GAGVSQSPSNKVTEKGKDVELRCDPISGHTALYWYRQSLGQGLEFLIYFQGNSAPDKSGLPSDRFSAERTGGSVSTLTIQRTQQEDSAVYLCASSQQSSVSGANVLTFGAGSRLTVL.

This chain uses TRBV5-6 with TRBJ2-2; no clear D gene. The CDR3 is 13 amino acids. Germline V lookup: CDR1 SGHDT, CDR2 YYEEEE. V gave up 0 bases and J gave up 6 bases, with 6 bases separating them. The CDR3: CASSLVPAGELFF. DNA for the CDR3: TGTGCCAGCAGCTTGGTGCCGGCCGGGGAGCTGTTTTTT.

On this clone: Other nucleotide sequences from this sample produce the same CDR3. The chain uses TRBV2 and TRBJ2-7; 8 positions agree with TRBD2. The CDR3 spans 16 residues. In germline, CDR1 is SNHLY, CDR2 FYNNEI. The V gene end was trimmed by 4 bases and the J gene end by 3 bases; junction bases not matched to a gene: 11. CDR3 sequence reads: CASSVGGGLIYYEQYF. The CDR3 region has the DNA TGTGCCAGCAGTGTCGGCGGGGGGCTTATTTACTACGAGCAGTACTTC.

The V gene is TRBV5-1, the J gene TRBJ1-2, with D perhaps TRBD1 (6 bases). Trimming cost V 4 bases and J 7 bases, with 14 bases left between them. The CDR3 contains 13 residues. Per germline, CDR1 SGHRS and CDR2 YFSETQ. CDR3 sequence: CASSPGDLVGYTF. CDR3 DNA: TGCGCCAGCAGCCCAGGGGATCTGGTTGGCTACACCTTC.

J is TRBJ2-5 and V is TRBV5-5; no clear D. The V end was cut by 0 bases, the J end by 2 bases, with 5 bases between. The CDR3 is made up of 13 amino acids. CDR1 and CDR2 (germline): SGHKS, YYEKEE (reference sequence). The CDR3 reads CASSLGQQETQYF. CDR3 DNA sequence: TGTGCCAGCAGCTTGGGGCAGCAAGAGACCCAGTACTTC.

The V and J genes are TRBV11-2 and TRBJ2-1; 9 positions match TRBD2. The CDR3 has 15 residues. V lost 5 bases, J lost 7 bases, and 9 bases stayed unmatched. CDR1 SGHAT and CDR2 FQNNGV come from the germline V gene. The CDR3 DNA follows: TGTGCCAGCAGCCCTTCTAGCGGGACTGCTAATGAGCAGTTCTTC. Encoded protein: CASSPSSGTANEQFF. Looking up the rest from reference TRBV11-2 and TRBJ2-1 gives the full variable domain: EAGVAQSPRYKIIEKRQSVAFWCNPISGHATLYWYQQILGQGPKLLIQFQNNGVVDDSQLPKDRFSAERLKGVDSTLKIQPAKLEDSAVYLCASSPSSGTANEQFFGPGTRLTVL.

V usage is TRBV5-5 and J usage is TRBJ1-4, with TRBD1 identical over 7 bases. The CDR3 length is 12 residues. CDR1 SGHKS and CDR2 YYEKEE come from the germline V gene (reference sequence). Trimming took 4 bases from V and 14 from J; bases not matched to a gene: 8. The CDR3 DNA reads as TGTGCCAGCAGCATACAGGGGTTTGGGCTGTTTTTT. Its translation: CASSIQGFGLFF.

The chain uses TRBV18 and TRBJ1-5, with 10 nucleotides matching TRBD1. The CDR3 consists of 13 residues. In germline, CDR1 is KGHSH, CDR2 LQKENI. V trimming: 5 bases; J trimming: 6 bases; junction bases outside the gene matches: 1. Here the CDR3 reads CASSRDRGQPQHF. The CDR3 nucleotides are TGTGCCAGCTCAAGGGACAGGGGTCAGCCCCAGCATTTT.

The chain links TRBV27 to TRBJ1-2, with 8 bases that match TRBD1. V shed 3 bases and J 4 bases; nucleotides not matched to a gene: 4. Germline V gene sequence: CDR1 MNHEY, CDR2 SMNVEV (reference sequence). The CDR3 sequence is 14 residues long. CDR3 amino acids: CASSFTTGGYGYTF. The CDR3 coding sequence is TGTGCCAGCAGTTTTACCACAGGGGGCTATGGCTACACCTTC.

The CDR3 DNA is TGTGCCACCCGGGACAGCTCTGGAAACACCATATATTTT. It is translated as CATRDSSGNTIYF. This chain connects TRBV28 to TRBJ1-3; TRBD1 matches 7 bases. Germline trimming cut 10 bases from V and 0 bases from J; bases unmatched to any gene: 3. Germline V lookup: CDR1 MDHEN, CDR2 SYDVKM. This CDR3 is 13 amino acids long.

In this sample, this clone turned up a few times. The rearrangement links TRBV5-6 to TRBJ2-5; D is possibly TRBD1 (6 bases). From germline, CDR1 is SGHDT and CDR2 YYEEEE. The CDR3 sequence is 13 residues long. V lost 4 bases and J 6 bases, leaving 13 bases between the germline ends. Here the CDR3 DNA reads TGTGCCAGCAGCCTCCAGGGGCAACAGACCCAGTACTTC. Translating it yields CASSLQGQQTQYF.

The rearrangement links TRBV7-2 to TRBJ1-2; 8 nucleotides agree with TRBD1. The germline V gene encodes CDR1 SGHTA and CDR2 FQGNSA. CDR3 length equals 14 residues. The J segment lost 5 bases and the V segment lost 5 bases, leaving 7 bases of the junction unmatched. The CDR3 DNA is TGTGCCAGCAGCGGACAGGGTGTAGGGTATGGCTACACCTTC. Translated, it gives CASSGQGVGYGYTF. Full variable domain (rest looked up from reference TRBV7-2 and TRBJ1-2): GAGVSQSPSNKVTEKGKDVELRCDPISGHTALYWYRQSLGQGLEFLIYFQGNSAPDKSGLPSDRFSAERTGGSVSTLTIQRTQQEDSAVYLCASSGQGVGYGYTFGSGTRLTVV.

The chain carries TRBV7-2 and TRBJ2-5; D might be TRBD2 (6 bases). This CDR3 spans 13 amino acids. The V gene's germline CDR1 is SGHTA and CDR2 FQGNSA. V lost 7 bases and J lost 5, with 14 bases in between. The CDR3 sequence: CASTPAGSETQYF. DNA for the CDR3: TGTGCCAGCACCCCGGCGGGGAGTGAGACCCAGTACTTC.

The J gene is TRBJ2-1, the V gene TRBV19, with 7 bases that match TRBD2. The CDR3 length is 17 residues. Unmatched junction bases numbered 10, after V lost 5 bases and J lost 0 bases. Per germline, CDR1 LNHDA and CDR2 SQIVND (reference sequence). CDR3 nucleotides: TGTGCCAGTAGTGCTGGGACTATCCAGAGCTCCTACAATGAGCAGTTCTTC. Translated: CASSAGTIQSSYNEQFF.

The chain joins TRBV6-6 to TRBJ1-1; 10 bases map to TRBD1. V trimming: 5 bases; J trimming: 2 bases; junction bases outside the gene matches: 5. The CDR3 length is 15 residues. From germline, CDR1 is MNHNY and CDR2 SVGAGI (reference sequence). CDR3 DNA: TGTGCCAGCAGTCGCCGGGACAGGGGAAACACTGAAGCTTTCTTT. This codes for CASSRRDRGNTEAFF.

The rearrangement joins TRBV4-3 to TRBJ1-4; tentatively, D is TRBD1 (5 bases). The CDR3 length is 15 residues. Germline CDR1 and CDR2: LGHNA and YSLEER. V was trimmed by 0 bases and J by 7 bases, leaving 12 bases between them. For the CDR3, the DNA is TGCGCCAGCAGCCAAGACGGGGGGAGGAGTGAAAAACTGTTTTTT. Translated, it gives CASSQDGGRSEKLFF.

The chain joins TRBV5-4 to TRBJ1-1, with TRBD1 as a possible D gene (5 bases). The CDR3 is made up of 15 amino acids. The ends were cut back, 1 base at V and 8 bases at J, with 18 bases in the middle. CDR1 and CDR2 from the germline V gene are SGHNT and YYREEE (reference sequence). The CDR3 DNA sequence: TGTGCCAGCAGCTTGCGGGGGGGAGGGCGGGTAGAAGCTTTCTTT. Its protein product is CASSLRGGGRVEAFF.